This TCR beta chain was recovered during a study of T-cell reconstitution after alpha-beta-depleted transplantation in children. Molecular barcoding with unique molecular identifiers was used for the TCRbeta library. TCRdb passed the PCR reads through MiXCR, listing each CDR3 protein once. The sample shows a few hundred thousand distinct CDR3 sequences, 15% to 20% of them seen only once. The material was PBMCs from the stem cell graft donor, obtained from the stem cell graft. The receptor comes from a human donor who donated a stem cell graft to a child with acute lymphoblastic leukemia.

The CDR3 spells CASSLRGPGTGELFF. Written as DNA, the CDR3 is TGTGCCAGCAGTTTAAGGGGGCCCGGCACCGGGGAGCTGTTTTTT. The chain employs TRBV12-3 or TRBV12-4 and TRBJ2-2; 7 nucleotides align to TRBD1. J lost 4 bases, V lost 2 bases, and 4 bases had no gene match. There are 15 residues in the CDR3.